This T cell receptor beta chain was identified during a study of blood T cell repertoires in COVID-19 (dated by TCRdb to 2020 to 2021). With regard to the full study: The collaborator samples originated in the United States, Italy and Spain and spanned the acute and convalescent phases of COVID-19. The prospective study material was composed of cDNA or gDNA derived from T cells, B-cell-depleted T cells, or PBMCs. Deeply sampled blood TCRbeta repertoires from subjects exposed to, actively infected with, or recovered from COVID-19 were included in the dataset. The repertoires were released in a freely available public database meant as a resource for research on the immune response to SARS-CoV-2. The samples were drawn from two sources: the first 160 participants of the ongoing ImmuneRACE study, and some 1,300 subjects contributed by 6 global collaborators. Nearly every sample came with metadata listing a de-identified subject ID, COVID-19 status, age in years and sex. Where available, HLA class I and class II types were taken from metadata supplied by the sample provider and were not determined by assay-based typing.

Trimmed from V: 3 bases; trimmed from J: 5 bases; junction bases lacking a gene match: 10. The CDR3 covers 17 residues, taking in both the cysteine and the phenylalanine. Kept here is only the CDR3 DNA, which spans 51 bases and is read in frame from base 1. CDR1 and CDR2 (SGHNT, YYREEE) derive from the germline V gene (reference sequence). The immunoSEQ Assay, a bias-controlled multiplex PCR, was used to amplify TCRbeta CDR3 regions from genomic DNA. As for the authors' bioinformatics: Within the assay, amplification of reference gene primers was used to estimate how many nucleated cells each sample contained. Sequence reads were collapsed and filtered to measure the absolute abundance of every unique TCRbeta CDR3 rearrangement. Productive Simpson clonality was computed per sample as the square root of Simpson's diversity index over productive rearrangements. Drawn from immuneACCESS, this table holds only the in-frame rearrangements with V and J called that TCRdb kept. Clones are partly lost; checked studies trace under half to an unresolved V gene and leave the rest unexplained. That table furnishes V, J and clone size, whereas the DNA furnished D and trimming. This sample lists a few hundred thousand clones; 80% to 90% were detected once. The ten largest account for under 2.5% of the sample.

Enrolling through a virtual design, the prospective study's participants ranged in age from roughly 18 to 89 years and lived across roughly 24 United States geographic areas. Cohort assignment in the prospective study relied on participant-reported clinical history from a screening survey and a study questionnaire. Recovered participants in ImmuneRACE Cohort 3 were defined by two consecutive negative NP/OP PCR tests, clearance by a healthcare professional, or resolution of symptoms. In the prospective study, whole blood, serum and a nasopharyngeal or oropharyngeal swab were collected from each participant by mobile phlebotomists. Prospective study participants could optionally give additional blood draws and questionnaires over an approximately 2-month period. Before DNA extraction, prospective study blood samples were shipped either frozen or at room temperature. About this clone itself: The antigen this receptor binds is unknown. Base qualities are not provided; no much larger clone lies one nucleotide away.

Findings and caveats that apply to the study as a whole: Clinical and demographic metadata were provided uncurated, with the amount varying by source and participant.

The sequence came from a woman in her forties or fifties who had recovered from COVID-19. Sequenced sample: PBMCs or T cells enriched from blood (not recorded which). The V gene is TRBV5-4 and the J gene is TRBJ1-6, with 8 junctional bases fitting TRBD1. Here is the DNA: TGTGCCAGCAGCTCCGCAGCCACAGGGGGGGATAATTCACCCCTCCACTTT. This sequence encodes CASSSAATGGDNSPLHF. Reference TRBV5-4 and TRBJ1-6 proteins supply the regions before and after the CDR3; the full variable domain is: ETGVTQSPTHLIKTRGQQVTLRCSSQSGHNTVSWYQQALGQGPQFIFQYYREEENGRGNFPPRFSGLQFPNYSSELNVNALELDDSALYLCASSSAATGGDNSPLHFGNGTRLTVT.